The rows below give T cell receptor beta chains drawn from one sample of a study of response to subunit inactivated influenza vaccine. MiXCR, applied by TCRdb to the RT-PCR reads, yields one record per CDR3 protein. The data contain hundreds of thousands of distinct CDR3 sequences, approximately 7.7% of them singletons. The sequenced sample was PBMCs from blood, obtained less than 25 months after vaccination. The receptors were sampled from a man aged 45 to 70 who received an inactivated influenza vaccine. CDR3s include the opening cysteine and the closing phenylalanine or tryptophan. The D gene is left open where the match is weak. Some rows have no size entry. The others give once, few or many, or a class for an expanded clone.

V: TRBV6-2/TRBV6-3; D: NA; J: TRBJ2-5; size: NA; DNA: TGTGCCAGCAGTTACAAAAGACGCGGGGATAAAGAGACCCAGTACTTC; CDR3: CASSYKRRGDKETQYF
V: TRBV7-6; D: NA; J: TRBJ2-3; size: NA; DNA: TGTGCCAGCAGCTCACTGGACAGTGTGAGCACTGATACGCAGTATTTT; CDR3: CASSSLDSVSTDTQYF
V: TRBV7-2; D: TRBD1; J: TRBJ1-4; size: few; DNA: TGTGCCAGCAGCTTATTTGGGGCAGGGGGCAGTGAAAAACTGTTTTTT; CDR3: CASSLFGAGGSEKLFF
V: TRBV5-1; D: TRBD1; J: TRBJ1-3; size: NA; DNA: TGCGCCAGCAGCTTGGACAGGGGAGCAGGAAACACCATATATTTT; CDR3: CASSLDRGAGNTIYF
V: TRBV29-1; D: NA; J: TRBJ2-2; size: NA; DNA: TGCAGCGTTGAGCCCATTACCGGGGAGCTGTTTTTT; CDR3: CSVEPITGELFF
V: TRBV20-1; D: TRBD2; J: TRBJ2-1; size: few; DNA: TGCAGTGCTAGAGATCCCGGGGGGTACGATGAGCAGTTCTTC; CDR3: CSARDPGGYDEQFF
V: TRBV11-2; D: NA; J: TRBJ2-1; size: few; DNA: TGTGCCAGCAGCCTCGGGACGGCATACAATGAGCAGTTCTTC; CDR3: CASSLGTAYNEQFF
V: TRBV27; D: NA; J: TRBJ2-3; size: many; DNA: TGTGCCAGCAGTTTATTAAATTCTGCGGGCACAGATACGCAGTATTTT; CDR3: CASSLLNSAGTDTQYF
V: TRBV10-3; D: NA; J: TRBJ2-5; size: NA; DNA: TGTGCCATCAGTCTGGACCAAGAGACCCAGTACTTC; CDR3: CAISLDQETQYF
V: TRBV7-2; D: NA; J: TRBJ2-7; size: many; DNA: TGTGCCAGCAGCTTAGGGACTAGGGGGTCTGGGCAGTACTTC; CDR3: CASSLGTRGSGQYF
V: TRBV3-1; D: NA; J: TRBJ2-7; size: few; DNA: TGTGCCAGCAGCCAGAAATCTTACGAGCAGTACTTC; CDR3: CASSQKSYEQYF
V: TRBV4-2; D: NA; J: TRBJ2-1; size: many; DNA: TGTGCCAGCAGTACGGATCCCTACAATGAGCAGTTCTTC; CDR3: CASSTDPYNEQFF
V: TRBV7-9; D: NA; J: TRBJ1-6; size: few; DNA: TGTGCCAGCAGCTCGAGCGTGGGATCCTCCTATAATTCACCCCTCCACTTT; CDR3: CASSSSVGSSYNSPLHF
V: TRBV3-1; D: NA; J: TRBJ2-5; size: NA; DNA: TGTGCCAGCAGCATAGGGGGGGGAATACAAGAGACCCAGTACTTC; CDR3: CASSIGGGIQETQYF
V: TRBV7-2; D: NA; J: TRBJ2-7; size: few; DNA: TGTGCCAGCAGCGAACCGCACTCCTACGAGCAGTACTTC; CDR3: CASSEPHSYEQYF
V: TRBV20-1; D: TRBD2; J: TRBJ2-7; size: NA; DNA: TGCAGTGCTAGACCCGGGCTAGCGGATAGCTCCTACGAGCAGTACTTC; CDR3: CSARPGLADSSYEQYF
V: TRBV12-3/TRBV12-4; D: TRBD1; J: TRBJ1-5; size: few; DNA: TGTGCCAGCAGTTTACAGGGGGCGCGCAGCAATCAGCCCCAGCATTTT; CDR3: CASSLQGARSNQPQHF
V: TRBV29-1; D: NA; J: TRBJ2-7; size: many; DNA: TGCAGCGTCCGATCGACGTTAAACAGGGCCGAGCAGTACTTC; CDR3: CSVRSTLNRAEQYF
V: TRBV4-1; D: TRBD1; J: TRBJ1-1; size: few; DNA: TGCGCCAGCAGCCAAGGAGGGACAGGGGGACGTGATGCTTTCTTT; CDR3: CASSQGGTGGRDAFF
V: TRBV7-9; D: TRBD2; J: TRBJ2-5; size: few; DNA: TGTGCCAGCAGCTTAGCACTAGCGGGAAGTTCAGAGACCCAGTACTTC; CDR3: CASSLALAGSSETQYF
V: TRBV19; D: NA; J: TRBJ2-3; size: many; DNA: TGTGCCAGTAGTAGTTCCAGTGCAGATACGCAGTATTTT; CDR3: CASSSSSADTQYF
V: TRBV28; D: TRBD2; J: TRBJ2-7; size: NA; DNA: TGTGCCAGCAGTTATAGCGGGACGGGGGAGCAGTACTTC; CDR3: CASSYSGTGEQYF
V: TRBV7-8; D: NA; J: TRBJ1-5; size: NA; DNA: TGTGCCAGCAGCTTAAACAGCCTCGGCAATCAGCCCCAGCATTTT; CDR3: CASSLNSLGNQPQHF
V: TRBV7-2; D: TRBD1; J: TRBJ2-5; size: many; DNA: TGTGCCAGCAGCCCCGGGACAGCGATCCTACAAGAGACCCAGTACTTC; CDR3: CASSPGTAILQETQYF
V: TRBV25-1; D: TRBD1; J: TRBJ2-2; size: many; DNA: TGTGCCAGCAAGGGACAGGGGGTATCCGGGGAGCTGTTTTTT; CDR3: CASKGQGVSGELFF
V: TRBV10-3; D: TRBD2; J: TRBJ2-1; size: many; DNA: TGTGCCATCAGTGAGTCGTCGGCCGCTAGCGGGAGTGGGGAGCAGTTCTTC; CDR3: CAISESSAASGSGEQFF
V: TRBV7-9; D: NA; J: TRBJ1-6; size: NA; DNA: TGTGCCAGCAGCTTAGCGCGTGACAGTAATTCACCCCTCCACTTT; CDR3: CASSLARDSNSPLHF
V: TRBV4-3; D: NA; J: TRBJ2-1; size: NA; DNA: TGCGCCAGCAGCCAAGATCGGCAGGGGAGAGGAGATGAGCAGTTCTTC; CDR3: CASSQDRQGRGDEQFF
V: TRBV4-3; D: NA; J: TRBJ2-2; size: few; DNA: TGCGCCAGCAGCCAAGGTCTACAGGATTTAGGGGAGCTGTTTTTT; CDR3: CASSQGLQDLGELFF
V: TRBV18; D: NA; J: TRBJ1-1; size: NA; DNA: TGTGCCAGCTCACAACTAACAGGGAACACTGAAGCTTTCTTT; CDR3: CASSQLTGNTEAFF
V: TRBV6-2/TRBV6-3; D: NA; J: TRBJ2-7; size: NA; DNA: TGTGCCAGCAGTTACTCCCACCTATACGAGCAGTACTTC; CDR3: CASSYSHLYEQYF
V: TRBV12-3/TRBV12-4; D: NA; J: TRBJ2-3; size: many; DNA: TGTGCCAGCAGTTTGTCAGACTCCACAGATACGCAGTATTTT; CDR3: CASSLSDSTDTQYF
V: TRBV2; D: TRBD1; J: TRBJ2-2; size: NA; DNA: TGTGCCAGCAAGGGGACAGTCAACACCGGGGAGCTGTTTTTT; CDR3: CASKGTVNTGELFF
V: TRBV7-8; D: NA; J: TRBJ2-7; size: many; DNA: TGTGCCAGCAGCTCACAAGAATTAAGCGAGCAGTACTTC; CDR3: CASSSQELSEQYF
V: TRBV7-2; D: NA; J: TRBJ2-5; size: NA; DNA: TGTGCCAGCAGCTTATTTCGGGCGGAGCAAGAGACCCAGTACTTC; CDR3: CASSLFRAEQETQYF
V: TRBV5-6; D: NA; J: TRBJ2-3; size: many; DNA: TGTGCCAGCAGCGGAGAGGACTGGTTTAGCACAGATACGCAGTATTTT; CDR3: CASSGEDWFSTDTQYF
V: TRBV6-1; D: TRBD1; J: TRBJ2-2; size: few; DNA: TGTGCCAGCAGACCGGGACAGGGGAACACCGGGGAGCTGTTTTTT; CDR3: CASRPGQGNTGELFF